The text below deals with one T cell receptor beta chain. Using immunoSEQ multiplex PCR, the repertoire was profiled, and TCRdb retains in-frame clones only, with some absent. The top ten clones hold about 1% of a sample with about 55,000 clones, approximately 94% of them seen once. CDR1 is SGHTA, CDR2 FQGNSA, per germline. The J segment lost 4 bases and the V segment lost 5 bases, leaving 11 bases of the junction unmatched. The CDR3 is 16 amino acids. This record belongs to a study of control samples from healthy donors and cancer patients. The sequence came from a woman aged 18-35 years in good health. V is TRBV7-2 and J is TRBJ1-2; 9 positions agree with TRBD1. Material: blood. The chain's CDR3 is CASSQGQGRVSYGYTF. CDR3 DNA: TGTGCCAGCAGCCAGGGACAGGGAAGGGTGAGCTATGGCTACACCTTC.